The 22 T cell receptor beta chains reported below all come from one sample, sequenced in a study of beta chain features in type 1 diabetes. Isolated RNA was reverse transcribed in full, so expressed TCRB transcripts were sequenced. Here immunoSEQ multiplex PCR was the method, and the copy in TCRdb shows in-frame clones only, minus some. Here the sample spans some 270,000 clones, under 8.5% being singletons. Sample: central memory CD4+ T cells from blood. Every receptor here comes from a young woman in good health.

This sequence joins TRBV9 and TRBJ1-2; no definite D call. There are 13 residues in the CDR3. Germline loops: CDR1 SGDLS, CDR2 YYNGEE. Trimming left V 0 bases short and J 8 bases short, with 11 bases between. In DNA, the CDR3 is TGTGCCAGCAGCGTAGACCAGGAGGACGGCTACACCTTC. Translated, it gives CASSVDQEDGYTF.

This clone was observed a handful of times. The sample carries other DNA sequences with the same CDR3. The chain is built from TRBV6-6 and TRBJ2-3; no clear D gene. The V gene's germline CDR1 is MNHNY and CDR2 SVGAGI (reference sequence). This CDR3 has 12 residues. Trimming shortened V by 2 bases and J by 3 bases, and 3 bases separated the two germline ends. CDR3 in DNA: TGTGCCAGCAGTTACGGGACAGATACGCAGTATTTT. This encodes CASSYGTDTQYF.

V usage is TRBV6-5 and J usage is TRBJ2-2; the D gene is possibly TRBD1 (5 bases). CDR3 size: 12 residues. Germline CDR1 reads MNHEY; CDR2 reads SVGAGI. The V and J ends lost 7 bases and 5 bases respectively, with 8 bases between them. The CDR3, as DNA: TGTGCCAGCACCCAGGGTACCGGGGAGCTGTTTTTT. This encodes CASTQGTGELFF.

This CDR3 is CASNLIDIRQETQYF. In DNA form, the CDR3 reads TGTGCCAGCAACTTAATCGACATCCGCCAAGAGACCCAGTACTTC. The V call is TRBV5-6, the J call TRBJ2-5; no clear D gene. Looked up from germline, CDR1 is SGHDT and CDR2 is YYEEEE. The CDR3 is made up of 15 amino acids. V was shortened by 6 bases and J by 1 base, with 16 bases between the two germline ends.

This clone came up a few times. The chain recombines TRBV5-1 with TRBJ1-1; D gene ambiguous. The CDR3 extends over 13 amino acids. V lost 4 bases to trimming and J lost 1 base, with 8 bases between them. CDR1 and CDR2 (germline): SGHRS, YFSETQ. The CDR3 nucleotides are TGCGCCAGCAGCCCACTCCAGAACACTGAAGCTTTCTTT. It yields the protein CASSPLQNTEAFF.

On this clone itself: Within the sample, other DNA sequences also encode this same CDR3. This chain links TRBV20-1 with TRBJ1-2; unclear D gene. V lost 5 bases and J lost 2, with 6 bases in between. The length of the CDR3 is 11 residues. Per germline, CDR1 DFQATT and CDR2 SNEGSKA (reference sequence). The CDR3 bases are TGCAGTGCTTATACAAACTATGGCTACACCTTC. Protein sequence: CSAYTNYGYTF.

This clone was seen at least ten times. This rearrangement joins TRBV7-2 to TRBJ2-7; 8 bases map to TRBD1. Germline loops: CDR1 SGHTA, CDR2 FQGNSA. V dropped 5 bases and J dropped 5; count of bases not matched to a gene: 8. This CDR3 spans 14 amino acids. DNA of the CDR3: TGTGCCAGCAGCCGGACAGGGTTTTTCGACGAGCAGTACGTC. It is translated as CASSRTGFFDEQYV.

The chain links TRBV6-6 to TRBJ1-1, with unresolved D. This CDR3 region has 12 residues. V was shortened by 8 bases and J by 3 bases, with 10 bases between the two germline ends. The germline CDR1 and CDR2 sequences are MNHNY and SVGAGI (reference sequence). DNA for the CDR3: TGTGCCAGCCGCGACGGTGACACTGAAGCTTTCTTT. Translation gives CASRDGDTEAFF.

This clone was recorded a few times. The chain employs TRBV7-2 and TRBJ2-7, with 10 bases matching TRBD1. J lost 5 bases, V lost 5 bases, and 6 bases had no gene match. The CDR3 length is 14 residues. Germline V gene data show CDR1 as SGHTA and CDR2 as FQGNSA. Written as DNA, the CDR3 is TGTGCCAGCAGCAGGGACAGGGGTTCCCACGAGCAGTACGTC. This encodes CASSRDRGSHEQYV.

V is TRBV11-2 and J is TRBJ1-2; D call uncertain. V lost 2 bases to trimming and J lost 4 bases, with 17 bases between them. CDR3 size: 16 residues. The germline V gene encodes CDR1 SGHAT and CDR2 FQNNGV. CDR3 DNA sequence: TGTGCCAGCAGCTTAAGTAGTCCAGGTTCCTTCTATGGCTACACCTTC. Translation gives CASSLSSPGSFYGYTF.

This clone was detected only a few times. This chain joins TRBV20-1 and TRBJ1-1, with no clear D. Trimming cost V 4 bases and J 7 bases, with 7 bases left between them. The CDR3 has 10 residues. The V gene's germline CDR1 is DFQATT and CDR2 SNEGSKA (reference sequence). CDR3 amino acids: CSATRDEAFF. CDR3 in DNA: TGCAGTGCTACCCGGGATGAAGCTTTCTTT.

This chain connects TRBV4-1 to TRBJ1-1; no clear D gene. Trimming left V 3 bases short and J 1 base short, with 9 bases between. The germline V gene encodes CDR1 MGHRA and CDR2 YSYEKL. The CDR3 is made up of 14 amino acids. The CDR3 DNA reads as TGCGCCAGCAGCCACCTGGGAACGAACACTGAAGCTTTCTTT. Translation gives CASSHLGTNTEAFF.

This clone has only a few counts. The CDR3 DNA sequence: TGTGCCAGCAGCAAGTTTGAGGGAGGAGAGACCCAGTACTTC. Amino acids: CASSKFEGGETQYF. This chain connects TRBV21-1 to TRBJ2-5; the table's D call TRBD2 went unverified against the DNA. TRBV21-1 is recorded as a pseudogene. The CDR3 has 14 residues.

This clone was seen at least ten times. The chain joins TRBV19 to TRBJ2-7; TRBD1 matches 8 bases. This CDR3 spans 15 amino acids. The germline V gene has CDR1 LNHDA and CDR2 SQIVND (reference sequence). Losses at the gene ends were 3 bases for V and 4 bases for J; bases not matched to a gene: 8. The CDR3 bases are TGTGCCAGTAGTATGGACAGGGTAGGAAGGTACGAGCAGTACTTC. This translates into CASSMDRVGRYEQYF.

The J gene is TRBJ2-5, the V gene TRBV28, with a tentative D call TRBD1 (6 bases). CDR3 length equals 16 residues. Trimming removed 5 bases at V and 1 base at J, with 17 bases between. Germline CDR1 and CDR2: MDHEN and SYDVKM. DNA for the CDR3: TGTGCCAGCAGTCCCAACAGGTGGACAGCCCAAGAGACCCAGTACTTC. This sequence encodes CASSPNRWTAQETQYF.

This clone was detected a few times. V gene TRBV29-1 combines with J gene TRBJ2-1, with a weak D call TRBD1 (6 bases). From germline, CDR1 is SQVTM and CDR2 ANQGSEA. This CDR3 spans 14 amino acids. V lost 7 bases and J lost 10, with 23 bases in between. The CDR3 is CSGVPTGSGGEQFF. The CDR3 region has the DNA TGCAGCGGTGTTCCAACAGGGTCGGGCGGCGAGCAGTTCTTC.

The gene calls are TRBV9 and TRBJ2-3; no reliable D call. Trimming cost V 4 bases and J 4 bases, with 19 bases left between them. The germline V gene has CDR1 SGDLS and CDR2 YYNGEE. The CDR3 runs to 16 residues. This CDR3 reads CASSPSPYSLADTQYF. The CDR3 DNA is TGTGCCAGCAGCCCCAGCCCTTATTCCCTCGCAGATACGCAGTATTTT.

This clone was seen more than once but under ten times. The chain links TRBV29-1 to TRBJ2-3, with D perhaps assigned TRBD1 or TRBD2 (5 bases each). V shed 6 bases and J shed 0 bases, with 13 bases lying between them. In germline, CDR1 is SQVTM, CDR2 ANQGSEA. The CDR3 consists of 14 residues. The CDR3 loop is CSVPRDGSTDTQYF. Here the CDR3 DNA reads TGCAGCGTGCCCAGGGACGGTAGCACAGATACGCAGTATTTT.

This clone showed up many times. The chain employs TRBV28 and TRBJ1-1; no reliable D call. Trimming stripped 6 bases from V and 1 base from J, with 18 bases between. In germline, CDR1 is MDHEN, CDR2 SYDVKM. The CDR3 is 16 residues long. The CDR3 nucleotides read TGTGCCAGCAGCCCCGGGGAGTCTGTTGCGAACACTGAAGCTTTCTTT. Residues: CASSPGESVANTEAFF.

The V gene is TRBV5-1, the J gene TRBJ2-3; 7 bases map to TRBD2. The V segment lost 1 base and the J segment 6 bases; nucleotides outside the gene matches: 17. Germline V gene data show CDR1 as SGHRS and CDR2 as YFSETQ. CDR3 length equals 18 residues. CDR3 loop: CASSLKGSSGFGEDTQYF. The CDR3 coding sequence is TGCGCCAGCAGCTTGAAGGGGTCTAGCGGTTTTGGGGAGGATACGCAGTATTTT.

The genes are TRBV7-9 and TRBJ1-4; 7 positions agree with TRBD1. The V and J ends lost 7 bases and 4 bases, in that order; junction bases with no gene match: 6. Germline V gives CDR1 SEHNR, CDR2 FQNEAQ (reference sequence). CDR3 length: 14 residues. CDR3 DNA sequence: TGTGCCAGCACCACGGGACAGTATAATGAAAAACTGTTTTTT. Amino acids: CASTTGQYNEKLFF. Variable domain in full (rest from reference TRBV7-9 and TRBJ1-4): DTGVSQNPRHKITKRGQNVTFRCDPISEHNRLYWYRQTLGQGPEFLTYFQNEAQLEKSRLLSDRFSAERPKGSFSTLEIQRTEQGDSAMYLCASTTGQYNEKLFFGSGTQLSVL.

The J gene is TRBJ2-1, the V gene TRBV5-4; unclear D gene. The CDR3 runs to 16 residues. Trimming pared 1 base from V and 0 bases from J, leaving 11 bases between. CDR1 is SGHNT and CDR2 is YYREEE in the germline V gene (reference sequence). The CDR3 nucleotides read TGTGCCAGCAGCTTGTCTGGGCAGAGCTCCTACAATGAGCAGTTCTTC. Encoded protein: CASSLSGQSSYNEQFF. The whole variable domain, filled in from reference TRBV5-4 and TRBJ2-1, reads ETGVTQSPTHLIKTRGQQVTLRCSSQSGHNTVSWYQQALGQGPQFIFQYYREEENGRGNFPPRFSGLQFPNYSSELNVNALELDDSALYLCASSLSGQSSYNEQFFGPGTRLTVL.